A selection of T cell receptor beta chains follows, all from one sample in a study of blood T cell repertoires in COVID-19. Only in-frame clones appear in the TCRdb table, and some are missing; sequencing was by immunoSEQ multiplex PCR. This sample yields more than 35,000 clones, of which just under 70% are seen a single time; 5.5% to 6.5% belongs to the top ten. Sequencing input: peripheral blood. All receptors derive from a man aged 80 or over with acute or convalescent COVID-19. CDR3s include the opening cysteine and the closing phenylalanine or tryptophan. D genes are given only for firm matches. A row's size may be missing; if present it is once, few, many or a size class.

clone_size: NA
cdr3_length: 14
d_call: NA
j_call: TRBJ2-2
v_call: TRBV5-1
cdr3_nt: TGCGCCAGCAGCTGGGCTCCCGGAACCGGGGAGCTGTTTTTT
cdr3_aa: CASSWAPGTGELFF

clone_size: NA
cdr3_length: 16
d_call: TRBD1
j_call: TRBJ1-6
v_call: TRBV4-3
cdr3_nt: TGCGCCAGCAGCCAAGAAGGGGGGACAGGGTTTACACCCCTCCACTTT
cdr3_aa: CASSQEGGTGFTPLHF

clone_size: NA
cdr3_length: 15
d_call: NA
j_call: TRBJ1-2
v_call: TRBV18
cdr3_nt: TGTGCCAGCTCACCAGCCCAGGACAACTTCTATGGCTACACCTTC
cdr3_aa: CASSPAQDNFYGYTF

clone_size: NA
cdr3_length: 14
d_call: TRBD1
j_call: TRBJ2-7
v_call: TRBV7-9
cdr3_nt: TGTGCCAGCAGCGCGGGACAGGCTCCCTACGAGCAGTACTTC
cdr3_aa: CASSAGQAPYEQYF

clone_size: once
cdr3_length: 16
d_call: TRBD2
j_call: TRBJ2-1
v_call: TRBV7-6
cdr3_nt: TGTGCCAGCAGCTTAACACCGGGACTAGGACCCAATGAGCAGTTCTTC
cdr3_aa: CASSLTPGLGPNEQFF

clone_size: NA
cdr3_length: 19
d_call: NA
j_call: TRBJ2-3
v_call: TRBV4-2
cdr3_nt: TGTGCCAGCAGCCAACTGAGGATGCTCCAGGACACGAGCACAGATACGCAGTATTTT
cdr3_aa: CASSQLRMLQDTSTDTQYF

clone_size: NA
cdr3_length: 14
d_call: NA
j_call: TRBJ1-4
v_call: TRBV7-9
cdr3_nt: TGTGCCAGCAGCCCCGTAGGAGCTAATGAAAAACTGTTTTTT
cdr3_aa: CASSPVGANEKLFF

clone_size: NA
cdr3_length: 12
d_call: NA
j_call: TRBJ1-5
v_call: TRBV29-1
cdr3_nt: TGCAGCCTCGGGTCGAAGAATCAGCCCCAGCATTTT
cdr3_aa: CSLGSKNQPQHF

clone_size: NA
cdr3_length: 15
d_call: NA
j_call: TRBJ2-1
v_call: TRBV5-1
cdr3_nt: TGCGCCAGCAGCTTGGTGGGATCATCTGGAGGTGAGCAGTTCTTC
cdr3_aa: CASSLVGSSGGEQFF

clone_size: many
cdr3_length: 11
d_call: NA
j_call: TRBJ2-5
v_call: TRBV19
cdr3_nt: TGTGCCAGTAGCTACGAAGAGACCCAGTACTTC
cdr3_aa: CASSYEETQYF

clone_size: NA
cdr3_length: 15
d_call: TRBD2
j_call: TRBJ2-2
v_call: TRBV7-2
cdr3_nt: TGTGCCAGCAGGCCGGGACTATTGAACACCGGGGAGCTGTTTTTT
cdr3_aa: CASRPGLLNTGELFF

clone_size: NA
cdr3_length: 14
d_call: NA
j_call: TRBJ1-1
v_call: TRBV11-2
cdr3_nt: TGTGCCAGCAGCTTAGTAGGGGAGGGCACTGAAGCTTTCTTT
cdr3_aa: CASSLVGEGTEAFF

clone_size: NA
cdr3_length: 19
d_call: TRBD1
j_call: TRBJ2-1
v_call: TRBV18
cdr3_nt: TGTGCCAGCTCACCACCTTTGCCCTCCGGGACAGGCAATTACAATGAGCAGTTCTTC
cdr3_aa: CASSPPLPSGTGNYNEQFF